A selection of T cell receptor beta chains follows, all from one sample in a study of cytomegalovirus exposure and HLA in healthy donors. Using immunoSEQ multiplex PCR, the repertoire was profiled, and TCRdb retains in-frame clones only, with some absent. The sample holds about 130,000 clones, 70% seen once. Sequencing was carried out using PBMCs. The receptors originated from a woman in her fifties or sixties in good health and CMV-seropositive. Each CDR3 is given with its conserved first and last residue. A D gene is named only where the DNA matches it firmly. The size of a clone is reported for some rows only, either as once, few or many, or as a class for expanded clones.

size | J | D | V | length | CDR3 | DNA
NA | TRBJ1-5 | NA | TRBV15 | 16 | CATSRDPGRRDQPQHF | TGTGCCACCAGCAGAGATCCGGGGAGGAGGGATCAGCCCCAGCATTTT
NA | TRBJ1-1 | NA | TRBV5-1 | 15 | CASSLVLGGNTEAFF | TGCGCCAGCAGCTTGGTCCTGGGAGGGAACACTGAAGCTTTCTTT
NA | TRBJ2-3 | NA | TRBV7-9 | 15 | CASSPTEISTDTQYF | TGTGCCAGCAGCCCGACAGAGATCTCCACAGATACGCAGTATTTT
NA | TRBJ1-1 | NA | TRBV9 | 14 | CASSVSGANTEAFF | TGTGCCAGCAGCGTAAGTGGAGCGAACACTGAAGCTTTCTTT
NA | TRBJ2-1 | NA | TRBV4-1 | 13 | CASSLGLAREKFF | TGCGCCAGCAGCCTGGGGCTAGCCCGGGAGAAGTTCTTC
NA | TRBJ2-1 | NA | TRBV27 | 15 | CASSLGGSSYNEQFF | TGTGCCAGCAGTTTAGGGGGGAGCTCCTACAATGAGCAGTTCTTC
few | TRBJ2-1 | TRBD2 | TRBV25-1 | 16 | CASSVLAGGSYNEQFF | TGTGCCAGCAGTGTACTAGCGGGAGGCTCCTACAATGAGCAGTTCTTC
NA | TRBJ1-1 | NA | TRBV27 | 14 | CASSPRDWTFEAFF | TGTGCCAGCAGTCCCCGGGACTGGACCTTTGAAGCTTTCTTT
NA | TRBJ2-3 | TRBD1 | TRBV2 | 19 | CASSEAGGQGGGSTDTQYF | TGTGCCAGCAGCGAAGCTGGGGGACAGGGCGGGGGAAGCACAGATACGCAGTATTTT
NA | TRBJ2-7 | NA | TRBV9 | 13 | CASSVGPLDEQYF | TGTGCCAGCAGCGTAGGTCCCCTTGACGAGCAGTACTTC
NA | TRBJ2-7 | NA | TRBV5-6 | 15 | CASRRGFLGDYEQYF | TGTGCCAGCAGGAGAGGCTTTTTGGGAGACTACGAGCAGTACTTC
NA | TRBJ2-1 | NA | TRBV29-1 | 12 | CTYSISVDEQFF | TGCACCTACTCAATCTCTGTGGATGAGCAGTTCTTC
NA | TRBJ1-2 | TRBD1 | TRBV6-5 | 14 | CASRRQGANYGYTF | TGTGCCAGCAGACGACAGGGGGCTAACTATGGCTACACCTTC
few | TRBJ2-7 | NA | TRBV5-1 | 13 | CASSFTVSYEQYF | TGCGCCAGCAGCTTTACGGTCTCCTACGAGCAGTACTTC
few | TRBJ1-2 | NA | TRBV6-4 | 16 | CASIRGKAGGNYGYTF | TGTGCCAGCATTAGAGGAAAGGCCGGGGGTAACTATGGCTACACCTTC